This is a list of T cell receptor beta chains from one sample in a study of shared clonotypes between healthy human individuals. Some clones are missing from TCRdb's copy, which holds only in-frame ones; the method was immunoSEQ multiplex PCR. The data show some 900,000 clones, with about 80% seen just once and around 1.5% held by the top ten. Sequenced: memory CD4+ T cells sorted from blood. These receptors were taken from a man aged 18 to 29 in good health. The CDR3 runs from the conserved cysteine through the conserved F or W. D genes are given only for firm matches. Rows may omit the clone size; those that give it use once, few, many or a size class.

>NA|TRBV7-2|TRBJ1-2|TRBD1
TGTGCCAGCAGCTTCGCATGGAAGACAGGGGGGTATGGCTACACCTTC
CASSFAWKTGGYGYTF
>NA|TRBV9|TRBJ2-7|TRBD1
TGTGCCAGCAGCCCAGGACAGGGGGCGCCAATTGGCCACGAGCAGTACTTC
CASSPGQGAPIGHEQYF
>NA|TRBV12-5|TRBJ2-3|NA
TGTGCTAGTGGTTTGGCGGGAGTGCCCACAGATACGCAGTATTTT
CASGLAGVPTDTQYF
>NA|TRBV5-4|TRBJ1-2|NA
TGTGCCAGCACCCGAGACCGTTGGGACTATGGCTACACCTTC
CASTRDRWDYGYTF
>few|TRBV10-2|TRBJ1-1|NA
TGCGCCAGCAGTGAGTCGCCAAGTTTAAGGGGTTACACTGAAGCTTTCTTT
CASSESPSLRGYTEAFF
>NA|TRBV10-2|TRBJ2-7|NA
TGCGCCAGCAGTGAGAGCGTGCACGAGCAGTACTTC
CASSESVHEQYF
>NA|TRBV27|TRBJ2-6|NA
TGTGCCAGCAGTTTTTGGGCGTCCGGGGCCAACGTCCTGACTTTC
CASSFWASGANVLTF
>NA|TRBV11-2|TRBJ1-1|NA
TGTGCCAGCAGGGAACAGGGTTGGGGCACTGAAGCTTTCTTT
CASREQGWGTEAFF
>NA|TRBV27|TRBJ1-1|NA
TGTGCCAGCAGTTTAAGGGAGAGGAACACTGAAGCTTTCTTT
CASSLRERNTEAFF
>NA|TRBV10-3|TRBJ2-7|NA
TGTGCCATCAGTGAGTTATTAGCGGAATCTCACGAGCAGTACTTC
CAISELLAESHEQYF
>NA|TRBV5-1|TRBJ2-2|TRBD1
TGCGCCAGCAGCCGCGGGACAGGGGTTATGGAGGAGCTGTTTTTT
CASSRGTGVMEELFF
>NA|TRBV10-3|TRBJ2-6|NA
TGTGCCATCGGGCTTTCCTCTGGGGCCAACGTCCTGACTTTC
CAIGLSSGANVLTF
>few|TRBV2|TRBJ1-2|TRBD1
TGTGCCAGCATTCGGACAGGGAACTATGGCTACACCTTC
CASIRTGNYGYTF
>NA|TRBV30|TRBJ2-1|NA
TGTGCCTGGACGAGAGGGAACAATGAGCAGTTCTTC
CAWTRGNNEQFF